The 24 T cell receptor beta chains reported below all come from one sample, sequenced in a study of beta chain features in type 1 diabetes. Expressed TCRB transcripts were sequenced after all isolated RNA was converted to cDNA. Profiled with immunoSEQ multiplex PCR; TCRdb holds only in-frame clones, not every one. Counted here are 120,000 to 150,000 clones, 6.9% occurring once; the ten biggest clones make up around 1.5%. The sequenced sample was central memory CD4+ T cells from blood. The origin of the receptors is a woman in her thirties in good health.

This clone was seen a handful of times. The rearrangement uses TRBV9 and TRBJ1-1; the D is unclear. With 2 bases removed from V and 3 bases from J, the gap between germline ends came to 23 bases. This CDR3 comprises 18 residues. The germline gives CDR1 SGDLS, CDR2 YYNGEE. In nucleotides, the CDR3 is TGTGCCAGCAGCGTGACCGGATACTCCTCGGCAGGCGACACTGAAGCTTTCTTT. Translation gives CASSVTGYSSAGDTEAFF. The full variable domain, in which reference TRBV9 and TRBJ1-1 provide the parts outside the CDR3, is DSGVTQTPKHLITATGQRVTLRCSPRSGDLSVYWYQQSLDQGLQFLIQYYNGEERAKGNILERFSAQQFPDLHSELNLSSLELGDSALYFCASSVTGYSSAGDTEAFFGQGTRLTVV.

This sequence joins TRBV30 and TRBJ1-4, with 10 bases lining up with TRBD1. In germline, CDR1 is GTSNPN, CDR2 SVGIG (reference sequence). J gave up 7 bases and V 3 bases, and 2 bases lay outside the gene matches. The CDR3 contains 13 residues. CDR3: CAWRGTGVEKLFF. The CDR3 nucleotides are TGTGCCTGGAGAGGGACAGGGGTTGAAAAACTGTTTTTT.

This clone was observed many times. The CDR3 DNA reads as TGTGCCATCAGCACAGGGTCGGAGGAGCAGTTCTTC. This gives the protein CAISTGSEEQFF. This sequence joins TRBV10-3 and TRBJ2-1; TRBD1 might be the D (6 bases). The germline V gene encodes CDR1 ENHRY and CDR2 SYGVKD. V lost 6 bases, J lost 10 bases, and 13 bases lay in between. This CDR3 is built from 12 residues.

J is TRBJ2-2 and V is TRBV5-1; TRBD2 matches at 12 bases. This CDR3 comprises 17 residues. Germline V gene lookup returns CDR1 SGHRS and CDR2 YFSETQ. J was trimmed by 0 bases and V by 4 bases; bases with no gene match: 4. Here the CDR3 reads CASSLRTSGTNTGELFF. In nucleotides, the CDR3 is TGCGCCAGCAGCCTCCGGACTAGCGGGACGAACACCGGGGAGCTGTTTTTT.

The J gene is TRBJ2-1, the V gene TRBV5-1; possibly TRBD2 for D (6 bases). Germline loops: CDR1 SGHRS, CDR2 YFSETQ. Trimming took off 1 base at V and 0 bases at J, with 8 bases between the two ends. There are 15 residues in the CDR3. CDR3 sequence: CASSLYGSSYNEQFF. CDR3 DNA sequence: TGCGCCAGCAGCTTGTACGGGAGCTCCTACAATGAGCAGTTCTTC. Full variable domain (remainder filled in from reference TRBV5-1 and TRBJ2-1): KAGVTQTPRYLIKTRGQQVTLSCSPISGHRSVSWYQQTPGQGLQFLFEYFSETQRNKGNFPGRFSGRQFSNSRSEMNVSTLELGDSALYLCASSLYGSSYNEQFFGPGTRLTVL.

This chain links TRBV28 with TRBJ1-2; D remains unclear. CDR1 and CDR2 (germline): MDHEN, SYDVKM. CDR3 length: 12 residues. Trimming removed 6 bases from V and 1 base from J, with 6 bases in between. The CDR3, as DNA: TGTGCCAGCAGCAGCGATAACTATGGCTACACCTTC. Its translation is CASSSDNYGYTF.

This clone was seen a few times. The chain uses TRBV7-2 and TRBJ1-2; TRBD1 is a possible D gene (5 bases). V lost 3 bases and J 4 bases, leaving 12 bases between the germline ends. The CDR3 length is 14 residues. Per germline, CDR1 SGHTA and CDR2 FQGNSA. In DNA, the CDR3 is TGTGCCAGCAGCTTTGACAGCGCCCGCTATGGCTACACCTTC. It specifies CASSFDSARYGYTF.

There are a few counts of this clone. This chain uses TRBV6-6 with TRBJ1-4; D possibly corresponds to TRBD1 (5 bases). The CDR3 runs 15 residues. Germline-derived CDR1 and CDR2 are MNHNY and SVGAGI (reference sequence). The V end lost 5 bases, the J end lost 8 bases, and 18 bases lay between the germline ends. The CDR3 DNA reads TGTGCCAGCAGTCGCAGACAGCCGATGCGGGAAAAACTGTTTTTT. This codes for CASSRRQPMREKLFF.

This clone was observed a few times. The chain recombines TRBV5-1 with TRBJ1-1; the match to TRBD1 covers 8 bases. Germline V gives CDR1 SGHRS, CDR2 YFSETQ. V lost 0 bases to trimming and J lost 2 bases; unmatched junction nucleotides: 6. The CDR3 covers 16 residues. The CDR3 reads CASSLGTGKLNTEAFF. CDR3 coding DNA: TGCGCCAGCAGCTTGGGGACAGGGAAATTAAACACTGAAGCTTTCTTT.

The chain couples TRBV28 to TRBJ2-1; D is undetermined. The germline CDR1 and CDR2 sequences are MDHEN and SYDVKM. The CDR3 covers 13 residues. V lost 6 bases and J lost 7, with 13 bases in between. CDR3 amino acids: CASSLTVLNEQFF. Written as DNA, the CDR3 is TGTGCCAGCAGCCTGACTGTACTTAATGAGCAGTTCTTC.

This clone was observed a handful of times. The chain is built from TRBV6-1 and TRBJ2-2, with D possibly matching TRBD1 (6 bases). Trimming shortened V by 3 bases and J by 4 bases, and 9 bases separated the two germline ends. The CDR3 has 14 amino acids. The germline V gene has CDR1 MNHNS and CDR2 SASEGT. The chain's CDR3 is CASSDQDSTGELFF. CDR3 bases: TGTGCCAGCAGTGATCAGGACAGCACCGGGGAGCTGTTTTTT.

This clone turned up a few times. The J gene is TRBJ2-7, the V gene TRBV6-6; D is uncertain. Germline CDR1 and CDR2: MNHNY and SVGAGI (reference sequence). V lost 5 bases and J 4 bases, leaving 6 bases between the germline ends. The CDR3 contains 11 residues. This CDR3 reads CASSPQYEQYF. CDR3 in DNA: TGTGCCAGCAGTCCCCAGTACGAGCAGTACTTC.

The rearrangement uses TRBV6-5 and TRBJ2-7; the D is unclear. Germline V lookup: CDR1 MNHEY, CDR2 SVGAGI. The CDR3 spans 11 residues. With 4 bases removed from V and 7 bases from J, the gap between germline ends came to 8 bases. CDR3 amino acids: CASSSGVEQYF. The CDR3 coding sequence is TGTGCCAGCAGTTCCGGAGTTGAGCAGTACTTC.

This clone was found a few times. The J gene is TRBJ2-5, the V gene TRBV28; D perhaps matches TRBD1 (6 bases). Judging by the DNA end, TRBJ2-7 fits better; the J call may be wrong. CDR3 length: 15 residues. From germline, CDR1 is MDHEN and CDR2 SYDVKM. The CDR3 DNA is TGTGCCAGCAGTCCGACCAACAGGGCCGTCTACGAGCAGTACTTC. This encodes CASSPTNRAVYEQYF.

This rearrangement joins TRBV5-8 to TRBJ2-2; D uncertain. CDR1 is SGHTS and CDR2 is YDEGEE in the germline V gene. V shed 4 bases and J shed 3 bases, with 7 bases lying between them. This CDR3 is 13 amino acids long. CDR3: CASSPTYTGELFF. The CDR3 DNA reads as TGTGCCAGCAGCCCGACTTACACCGGGGAGCTGTTTTTT.

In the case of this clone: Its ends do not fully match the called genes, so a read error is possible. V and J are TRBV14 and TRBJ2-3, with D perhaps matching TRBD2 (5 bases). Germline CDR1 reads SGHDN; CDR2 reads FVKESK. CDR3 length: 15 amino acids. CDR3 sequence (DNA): TGTGCCAGCAGTCAAGCGGTCTTACTCACAGATACGCAGTATTTT. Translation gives CASSQAVLLTDTQYF.

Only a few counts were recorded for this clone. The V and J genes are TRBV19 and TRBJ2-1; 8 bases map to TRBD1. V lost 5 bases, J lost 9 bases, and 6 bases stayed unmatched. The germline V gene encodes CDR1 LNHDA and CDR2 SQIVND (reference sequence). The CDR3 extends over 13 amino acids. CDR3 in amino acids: CASSRDRLSEQFF. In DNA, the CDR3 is TGTGCCAGTAGTCGGGACAGGCTCAGTGAGCAGTTCTTC.

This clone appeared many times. This CDR3 is CASSPSGVRASYNEQFF. In DNA, the CDR3 is TGTGCCAGCAGTCCTTCGGGGGTGCGGGCCTCCTACAATGAGCAGTTCTTC. J is TRBJ2-1 and V is TRBV7-2, with D possibly matching TRBD2 (6 bases). V was shortened by 6 bases and J by 0 bases, with 18 bases between the two germline ends. The germline gives CDR1 SGHTA, CDR2 FQGNSA. CDR3 size: 17 residues.

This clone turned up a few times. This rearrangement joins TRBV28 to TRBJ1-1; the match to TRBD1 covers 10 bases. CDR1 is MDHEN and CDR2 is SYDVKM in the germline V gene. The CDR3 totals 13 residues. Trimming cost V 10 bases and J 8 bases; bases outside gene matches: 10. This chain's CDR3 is CATFRDRGREAFF. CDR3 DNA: TGTGCCACCTTCCGGGACAGGGGAAGGGAAGCTTTCTTT.

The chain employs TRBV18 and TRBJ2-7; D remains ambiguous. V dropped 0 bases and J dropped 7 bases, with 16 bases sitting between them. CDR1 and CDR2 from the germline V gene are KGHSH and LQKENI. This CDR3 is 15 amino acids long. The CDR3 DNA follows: TGTGCCAGCTCACCACCGTCACGTAGCATGAGGGAGCAGTACTTC. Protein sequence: CASSPPSRSMREQYF.

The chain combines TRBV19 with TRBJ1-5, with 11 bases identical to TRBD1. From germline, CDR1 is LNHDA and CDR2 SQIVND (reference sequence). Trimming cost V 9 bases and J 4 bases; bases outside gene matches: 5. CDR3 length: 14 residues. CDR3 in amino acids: CASCGTGGNQPQHF. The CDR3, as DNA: TGTGCCAGCTGCGGGACAGGGGGGAATCAGCCCCAGCATTTT.

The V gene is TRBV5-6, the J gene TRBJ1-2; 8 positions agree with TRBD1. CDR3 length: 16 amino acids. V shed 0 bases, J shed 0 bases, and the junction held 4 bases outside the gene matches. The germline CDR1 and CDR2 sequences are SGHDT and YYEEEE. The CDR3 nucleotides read TGTGCCAGCAGCTTGGGGACAGGGCGAGCTAACTATGGCTACACCTTC. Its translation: CASSLGTGRANYGYTF.

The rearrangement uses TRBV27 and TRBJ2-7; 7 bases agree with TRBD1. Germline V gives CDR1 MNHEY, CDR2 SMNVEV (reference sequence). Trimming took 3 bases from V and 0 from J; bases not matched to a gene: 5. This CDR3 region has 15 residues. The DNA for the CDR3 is TGTGCCAGCAGTTTTCGGACAGGTAGCTCCTACGAGCAGTACTTC. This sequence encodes CASSFRTGSSYEQYF.

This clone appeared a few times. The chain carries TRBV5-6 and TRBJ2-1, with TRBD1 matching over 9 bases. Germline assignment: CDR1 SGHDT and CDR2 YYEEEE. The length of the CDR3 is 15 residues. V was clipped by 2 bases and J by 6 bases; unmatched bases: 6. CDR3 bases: TGTGCCAGCAGCTTAGACAGGGGGGGGTTCAATGAGCAGTTCTTC. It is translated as CASSLDRGGFNEQFF.